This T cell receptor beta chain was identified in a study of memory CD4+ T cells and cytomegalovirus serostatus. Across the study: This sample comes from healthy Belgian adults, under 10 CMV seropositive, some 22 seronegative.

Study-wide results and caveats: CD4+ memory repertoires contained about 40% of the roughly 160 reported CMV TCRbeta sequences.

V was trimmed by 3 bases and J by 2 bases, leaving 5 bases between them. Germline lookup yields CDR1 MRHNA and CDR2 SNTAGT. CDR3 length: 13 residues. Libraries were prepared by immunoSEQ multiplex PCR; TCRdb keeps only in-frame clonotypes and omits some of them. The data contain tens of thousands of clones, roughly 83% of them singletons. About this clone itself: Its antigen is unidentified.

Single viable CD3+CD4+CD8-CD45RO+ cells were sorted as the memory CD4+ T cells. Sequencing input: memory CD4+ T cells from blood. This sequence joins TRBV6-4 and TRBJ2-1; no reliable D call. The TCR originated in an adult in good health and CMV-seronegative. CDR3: CASSDSPYNEQFF. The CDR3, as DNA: TGTGCCAGCAGTGATAGCCCCTACAATGAGCAGTTCTTC.